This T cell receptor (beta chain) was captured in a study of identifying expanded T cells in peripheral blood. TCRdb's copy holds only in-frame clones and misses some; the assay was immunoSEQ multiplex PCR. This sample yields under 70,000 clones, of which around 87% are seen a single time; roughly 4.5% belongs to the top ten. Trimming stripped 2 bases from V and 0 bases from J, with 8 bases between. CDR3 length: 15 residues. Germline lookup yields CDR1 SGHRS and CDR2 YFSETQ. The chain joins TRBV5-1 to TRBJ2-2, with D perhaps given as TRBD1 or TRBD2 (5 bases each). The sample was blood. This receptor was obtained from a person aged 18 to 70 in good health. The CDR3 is CASSFGASNTGELFF. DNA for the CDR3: TGCGCCAGCAGCTTCGGGGCGTCGAACACCGGGGAGCTGTTTTTT. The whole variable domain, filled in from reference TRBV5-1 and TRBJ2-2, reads KAGVTQTPRYLIKTRGQQVTLSCSPISGHRSVSWYQQTPGQGLQFLFEYFSETQRNKGNFPGRFSGRQFSNSRSEMNVSTLELGDSALYLCASSFGASNTGELFFGEGSRLTVL.